The rows below give T cell receptor beta chains drawn from one sample of a study of tumor-infiltrating lymphocytes in primary liver carcinoma. TCRdb re-called the multiplex PCR reads through MiXCR, storing one row per CDR3 protein. The table shows about 130,000 distinct CDR3 sequences, with 60% to 75% occurring only once. Sequenced material: liver tumor tissue from sampling region 3. These receptors all come from a woman aged 60-70 years with primary liver carcinoma and hepatitis B virus infection. CDR3s include the opening cysteine and the closing phenylalanine or tryptophan. The order of the fields is clone size, D gene, V gene, J gene, CDR3 protein, CDR3 DNA. The D gene is left open where the match is weak. Size is stated for part of the rows, as once, few or many counts, or as a class when the clone is expanded.

abundance: few; d_gene: .; v_gene: TRBV6-5; j_gene: TRBJ2-6; CDR3aa: CAAGAGERSGANVLTF; CDR3nt: TGTGCCGCAGGGGCAGGTGAACGCTCTGGGGCCAACGTCCTGACTTTC
abundance: .; d_gene: .; v_gene: TRBV28; j_gene: TRBJ2-7; CDR3aa: CASNGRDLSYEQYF; CDR3nt: TGTGCCAGCAACGGACGGGACTTATCCTACGAGCAGTACTTC
abundance: .; d_gene: .; v_gene: TRBV29-1; j_gene: TRBJ1-3; CDR3aa: CNVCGHGNTIYF; CDR3nt: TGCAACGTCTGCGGGCATGGAAACACCATATATTTT
abundance: once; d_gene: .; v_gene: TRBV6-5; j_gene: TRBJ2-6; CDR3aa: CASSYSGVGANVMTF; CDR3nt: TGTGCCAGCAGTTACTCGGGCGTTGGGGCCAACGTCATGACTTTC
abundance: .; d_gene: .; v_gene: TRBV20-1; j_gene: TRBJ1-2; CDR3aa: CSASGSNYGYTF; CDR3nt: TGCAGTGCTAGTGGGTCTAACTATGGCTACACCTTC
abundance: .; d_gene: TRBD1; v_gene: TRBV12-3/TRBV12-4; j_gene: TRBJ2-1; CDR3aa: CASRRDRILNEQFF; CDR3nt: TGTGCCAGCCGACGGGACAGGATACTAAACGAGCAATTCTTC
abundance: .; d_gene: .; v_gene: TRBV11-2; j_gene: TRBJ2-1; CDR3aa: CASSPTIGYSYNEQFF; CDR3nt: TGTGCCAGCAGCCCGACTATTGGCTACTCCTACAATGAGCAGTTCTTC
abundance: .; d_gene: .; v_gene: TRBV11-2; j_gene: TRBJ2-4; CDR3aa: CVAATGTNFKNIQYF; CDR3nt: TGTGTAGCAGCCACAGGGACTAACTTTAAAAACATTCAGTACTTC
abundance: once; d_gene: .; v_gene: TRBV6-1; j_gene: TRBJ1-4; CDR3aa: CVSSDYHGMFF; CDR3nt: TGTGTCAGCAGCGACTACCATGGCATGTTTTTT
abundance: .; d_gene: .; v_gene: TRBV7-7; j_gene: TRBJ2-1; CDR3aa: CASSLSGNNEQFF; CDR3nt: TGTGCTAGCAGCTTATCAGGGAACAATGAGCAGTTCTTC
abundance: .; d_gene: .; v_gene: TRBV2; j_gene: TRBJ2-7; CDR3aa: CASRDELYEQYF; CDR3nt: TGTGCCAGCCGGGACGAACTCTACGAGCAGTACTTC
abundance: .; d_gene: .; v_gene: TRBV11-1; j_gene: TRBJ2-2; CDR3aa: CVSRPSLDTRELFF; CDR3nt: TGTGTCAGCAGGCCGAGCCTCGACACCAGGGAGCTGTTTTTT
abundance: .; d_gene: .; v_gene: TRBV29-1; j_gene: TRBJ2-7; CDR3aa: CIVKARDHYEQYF; CDR3nt: TGCATCGTGAAGGCCAGGGATCACTACGAACAGTACTTC
abundance: few; d_gene: TRBD2; v_gene: TRBV5-1; j_gene: TRBJ2-2; CDR3aa: CASSLDGRTTGELFF; CDR3nt: TGCGCCAGCAGCTTGGACGGGAGGACCACCGGGGAGCTGTTTTTT